Shown below are 11 T cell receptor beta chains from a single sample sequenced in a study of cytomegalovirus exposure and HLA in healthy donors. The PCR ran on 60 Vbeta and 13 Jbeta primers. The table came from immunoSEQ multiplex PCR; TCRdb's copy has only in-frame clones and leaves some out. The data contain some 150,000 clones, about two thirds of them singletons. The specimen was PBMCs. These TCRs come from a woman aged 30 to 39 in good health and CMV-seronegative.

The chain combines TRBV6-1 with TRBJ2-7, with D possibly matching TRBD1 (6 bases). The germline gives CDR1 MNHNS, CDR2 SASEGT. The CDR3 consists of 15 residues. The V end was cut by 8 bases, the J end by 6 bases, with 23 bases between. CDR3 protein: CASGNPRSGTTEQYF. CDR3 bases: TGTGCCAGCGGAAACCCACGATCGGGGACAACCGAGCAGTACTTC.

The chain employs TRBV7-3 and TRBJ1-5; D may be TRBD1 (5 bases). Germline V CDR1 and CDR2: SGHTA, FQGTGA. Trimming shortened V by 4 bases and J by 0 bases, and 19 bases separated the two germline ends. The length of the CDR3 is 18 residues. CDR3 residues: CASSSIGAGFYSNQPQHF. The CDR3 DNA sequence: TGTGCCAGCAGCTCTATCGGGGCGGGATTTTATAGCAATCAGCCCCAGCATTTT.

This chain links TRBV2 with TRBJ1-5, with 7 bases matching TRBD1. The CDR3 is 14 residues long. CDR1 SNHLY and CDR2 FYNNEI come from the germline V gene. Trimming removed 6 bases from V and 7 bases from J; junction bases left unmatched: 9. The CDR3 is CASSQDREGQPQHF. Written as DNA, the CDR3 is TGTGCCAGCAGCCAAGACAGGGAAGGCCAGCCCCAGCATTTT.

This chain joins TRBV27 and TRBJ2-5; 8 bases agree with TRBD2. The germline gives CDR1 MNHEY, CDR2 SMNVEV (reference sequence). The CDR3 is 14 amino acids. J was trimmed by 5 bases and V by 7 bases; bases with no gene match: 9. CDR3 loop: CASKQTGGQETQYF. The CDR3 nucleotides are TGTGCCAGCAAACAAACGGGGGGGCAGGAGACCCAGTACTTC.

The V call is TRBV9, the J call TRBJ2-7, with a possible D match to TRBD1 (6 bases). The CDR3 contains 15 residues. Germline values: CDR1 SGDLS, CDR2 YYNGEE. Between the trimmed V and J ends, which lost 4 bases and 0 bases, there was a span of 14 bases. CDR3 amino acids: CASSTLRDNSYEQYF. CDR3 nucleotides: TGTGCCAGCAGCACCCTCCGGGACAACTCCTACGAGCAGTACTTC.

The genes are TRBV6-6 and TRBJ1-2, with D maybe TRBD1 (5 bases). Germline values: CDR1 MNHNY, CDR2 SVGAGI (reference sequence). Trimming removed 2 bases at V and 0 bases at J, with 13 bases between. The CDR3 contains 16 residues. The CDR3 region is CASSYGGTASNYGYTF. In DNA, the CDR3 is TGTGCCAGCAGTTACGGAGGGACTGCCTCTAACTATGGCTACACCTTC.

Concerning this clone itself: Additional DNA sequences in this sample encode the identical CDR3. Here the CDR3 DNA reads TGTGCCAGCAGCTTAGCAGGGGGCTCTGGAAACACCATATATTTT. Protein: CASSLAGGSGNTIYF. The chain recombines TRBV7-2 with TRBJ1-3; D possibly corresponds to TRBD1 (6 bases). Per germline, CDR1 SGHTA and CDR2 FQGNSA. Trimming took 0 bases from V and 0 from J, leaving 6 bases between them. This CDR3 is built from 15 residues.

The rearrangement uses TRBV13 and TRBJ2-2; 8 bases align to TRBD1. V dropped 5 bases and J dropped 3; count of bases not matched to a gene: 5. The CDR3 loop spans 15 amino acids. CDR1 and CDR2 (germline): PRHDT, FYEKMQ (reference sequence). CDR3 coding DNA: TGTGCCAGCAGCCCAGGACAGGGTCACACCGGGGAGCTGTTTTTT. Translated: CASSPGQGHTGELFF.

V usage is TRBV7-9 and J usage is TRBJ2-1; no firm D call. Germline V gene lookup returns CDR1 SEHNR and CDR2 FQNEAQ (reference sequence). This CDR3 comprises 14 residues. Trimming took 2 bases from V and 9 from J, leaving 14 bases between them. In DNA form, the CDR3 reads TGTGCCAGCAGCTTAACGGCGCACTATACTGAGCAGTTCTTC. It encodes CASSLTAHYTEQFF.

The chain combines TRBV29-1 with TRBJ2-7, with a possible D match to TRBD1 (6 bases). The CDR3 extends over 16 amino acids. The germline CDR1 and CDR2 sequences are SQVTM and ANQGSEA. The V end was cut by 4 bases, the J end by 2 bases, with 21 bases between. The CDR3 here is CSVASSSTGGTYEQYF. The DNA for the CDR3 is TGCAGCGTTGCCTCTTCCTCGACAGGTGGTACCTACGAGCAGTACTTC.

Remarks on this clone: Other DNA sequences in this sample translate to the same CDR3. Here the CDR3 DNA reads TGTGCCAGCAGCCCTAACAGTGCGGGGAACGGAAACACCATATATTTT. Residues: CASSPNSAGNGNTIYF. The chain combines TRBV7-2 with TRBJ1-3; D is uncertain. The length of the CDR3 is 16 residues. Per the germline V gene, CDR1 is SGHTA and CDR2 is FQGNSA. Trimming removed 5 bases at V and 4 bases at J, with 18 bases between.